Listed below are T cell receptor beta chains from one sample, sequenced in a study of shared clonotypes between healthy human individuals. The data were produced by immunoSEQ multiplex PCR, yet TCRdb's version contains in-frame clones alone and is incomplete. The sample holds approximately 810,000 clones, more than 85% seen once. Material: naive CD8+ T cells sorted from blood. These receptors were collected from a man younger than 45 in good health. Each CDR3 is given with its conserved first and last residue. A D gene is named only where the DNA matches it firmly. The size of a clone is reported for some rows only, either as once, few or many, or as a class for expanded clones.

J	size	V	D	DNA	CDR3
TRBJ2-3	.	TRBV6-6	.	TGTGCCAGCAGTGGACTTCACACAGATACGCAGTATTTT	CASSGLHTDTQYF
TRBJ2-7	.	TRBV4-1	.	TGCGCCAGCAGCCAAGCGGGCAGGGCCTCCTACGAGCAGTACTTC	CASSQAGRASYEQYF
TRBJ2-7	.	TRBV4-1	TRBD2	TGCGCCAGCAGCCTCAGGGCTAGCGGCTACGAGCAGTACTTC	CASSLRASGYEQYF
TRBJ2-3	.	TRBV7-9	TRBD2	TGTGCCAGCAGCTCCACTAGCGGGAGGGACACAGATACGCAGTATTTT	CASSSTSGRDTDTQYF
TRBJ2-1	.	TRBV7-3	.	TGTGCCAGCAGCCCCCCGGAGAGGACCTACAATGAGCAGTTCTTC	CASSPPERTYNEQFF
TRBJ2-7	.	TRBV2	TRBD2	TGTGCCAGCAGCGAACTAGCGGATGCCTCCTACGAGCAGTACTTC	CASSELADASYEQYF
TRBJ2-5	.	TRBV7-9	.	TGTGCCAGCAGCTTAGTGGGCCGGGGAAAGGAGACCCAGTACTTC	CASSLVGRGKETQYF
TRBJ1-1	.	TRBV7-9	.	TGTGCCAGCAGCTTAGAGGCGAACACTGAAGCTTTCTTT	CASSLEANTEAFF
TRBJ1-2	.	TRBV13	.	TGTGCCAGCGTCGGAGAGACAAGGGGAGTGGATGGCTACACCTTC	CASVGETRGVDGYTF
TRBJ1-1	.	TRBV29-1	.	TGCAGCGTTGTACACCTGAACACTGAAGCTTTCTTT	CSVVHLNTEAFF
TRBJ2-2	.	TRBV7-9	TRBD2	TGTGCCAGCAGCTTAGCCGTAGCGGGAGCGAACACCGGGGAGCTGTTTTTT	CASSLAVAGANTGELFF
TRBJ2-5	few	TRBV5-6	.	TGTGCCAGCAGTAAGACGGAGGCGGAGACCCAGTACTTC	CASSKTEAETQYF
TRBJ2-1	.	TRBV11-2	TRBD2	TGTGCCAGCAGCCCGACAGGGTGGGGACTAGCGACCTACAATGAGCAGTTCTTC	CASSPTGWGLATYNEQFF
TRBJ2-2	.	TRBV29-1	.	TGCAGCGTTAACAGGGCGAACACCGGGGAGCTGTTTTTT	CSVNRANTGELFF
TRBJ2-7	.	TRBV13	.	TGTGCCAGCAGCGTCACAGGGATATTCGGCGACGAGCAGTACTTC	CASSVTGIFGDEQYF
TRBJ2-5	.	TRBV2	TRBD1	TGTGCCAGCAGAGACAGGGGTAAAGAGACCCAGTACTTC	CASRDRGKETQYF
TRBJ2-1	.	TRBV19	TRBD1	TGTGCCAGTAAGCCCTCGAGACAGGGGTTCTACAATGAGCAGTTCTTC	CASKPSRQGFYNEQFF
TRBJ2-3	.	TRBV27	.	TGTGCCAGCAGCGGTAGAGGAAGAGGTACAGATACGCAGTATTTT	CASSGRGRGTDTQYF
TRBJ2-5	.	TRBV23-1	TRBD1	TGCAAACAGGGGGCTCTTGGAGAGACCCAGTACTTC	CKQGALGETQYF
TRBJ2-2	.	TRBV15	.	TGTGCCACCAGCGGGGCTAGTGGCACCCCGAACACCGGGGAGCTGTTTTTT	CATSGASGTPNTGELFF
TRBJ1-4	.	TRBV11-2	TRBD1	TGTGCCAGCAGCCACCGGGACAGGGAGAGTAACGAAAAACTGTTTTTT	CASSHRDRESNEKLFF